This is a list of T cell receptor beta chains from one sample in a study of OX40 agonist ivuxolimab in advanced cancers. This table comes from immunoSEQ multiplex PCR, and its TCRdb copy is limited to in-frame clones, with some not included. The sample has some 86,000 clones; under 95% are singletons. The material sequenced was CD4+ or CD8+ T cells sorted from blood, taken in a trial of the OX40 agonist ivuxolimab. The receptors stem from an adult with an advanced solid tumor such as melanoma, head and neck, liver or kidney cancer. The CDR3 runs from the conserved cysteine through the conserved F or W. The D gene is left open where the match is weak. A row's size may be missing; if present it is once, few, many or a size class.

abundance	d_gene	v_gene	j_gene	CDR3nt	CDR3aa
NA	TRBD1	TRBV28	TRBJ2-7	TGTGCCAGCAGTCCATCCGGGACAGGGAGCTCCTACGAGCAGTACTTC	CASSPSGTGSSYEQYF
once	TRBD2	TRBV4-1	TRBJ2-5	TGCGCCAGCAGCCAAGATCGAGGTAGCGGGATCCAAGAGACCCAGTACTTC	CASSQDRGSGIQETQYF
NA	NA	TRBV11-3	TRBJ2-3	TGTGCCAGCAACCGGGACTCCACAGATACGCAGTATTTT	CASNRDSTDTQYF
NA	NA	TRBV7-9	TRBJ2-5	TGTGCCAGCAGCTTAGTCGGGGTCGGGGAGACCCAGTACTTC	CASSLVGVGETQYF
NA	TRBD1	TRBV5-1	TRBJ2-7	TGCGCCAGCAGCTCGCAGGGGGCCGTTCTGGACGAGCAGTACTTC	CASSSQGAVLDEQYF
few	TRBD2	TRBV29-1	TRBJ2-7	TGCAGCGCGGGGGGGGGTCCCTACGAGCAGTACTTC	CSAGGGPYEQYF
NA	TRBD1	TRBV27	TRBJ2-5	TGTGCCAGCAGTTCACGACAGGGGTTGCTCCAAGAGACCCAGTACTTC	CASSSRQGLLQETQYF
NA	NA	TRBV5-1	TRBJ2-7	TGCGCCAGCAGCTTGGAGAACTCCTACGAGCAGTACTTC	CASSLENSYEQYF
NA	NA	TRBV27	TRBJ2-3	TGTGCCAGCAGTACCCGTTTCGGGCACACGGATACACAGTATTTT	CASSTRFGHTDTQYF
NA	NA	TRBV11-3	TRBJ1-1	TGTGCCAGCAGCTTAGATCTAAAGGTCGGAATGGGGAACACTGAAGCTTTCTTT	CASSLDLKVGMGNTEAFF
NA	NA	TRBV10-2	TRBJ1-2	TGCGCCAGCAGTGTATCCAGAGACTATGGCTACACCTTC	CASSVSRDYGYTF
NA	NA	TRBV4-1	TRBJ2-7	TGCGCCAGCAGCCAAGGGACGGATTCGACCTACGAGCAGTACTTC	CASSQGTDSTYEQYF
NA	NA	TRBV7-6	TRBJ1-1	TGTGCCAGCAGCTTAGAGCAGAACACTGAAGCTTTCTTT	CASSLEQNTEAFF
NA	NA	TRBV2	TRBJ1-5	TGTGCCAGCAGTGAAGCAGGGGTTGATCAGCCCCAGCATTTT	CASSEAGVDQPQHF
few	TRBD2	TRBV28	TRBJ2-1	TGTGCCAGTTTGACTAGCGGGAGGGCCATGAACTATGAGCAGTTCTTC	CASLTSGRAMNYEQFF
NA	TRBD1	TRBV30	TRBJ1-3	TGTGCCTGGAGTACCGGGACAGGGGTCACTGGAAACACCATATATTTT	CAWSTGTGVTGNTIYF
NA	TRBD2	TRBV5-1	TRBJ2-1	TGCGCCAGCAGCTTGAAGCCGAGCGGGGCTAGGAGCTCCTACAATGAGCAGTTCTTC	CASSLKPSGARSSYNEQFF
once	NA	TRBV7-2	TRBJ2-7	TGTGCCAGCAGCTTAGCAGGGATTGGGGTCCATGCGTACTTC	CASSLAGIGVHAYF
once	TRBD1	TRBV27	TRBJ2-7	TGTGCCAGCAGTTCCGGACAGGGGCGCTACGAGCAGTACTTC	CASSSGQGRYEQYF
NA	NA	TRBV27	TRBJ2-2	TGTGCCAGCAGTGGGGCAGGCGAGAACACCGGGGAGCTGTTTTTT	CASSGAGENTGELFF
NA	NA	TRBV5-4	TRBJ1-1	TGTGCCAGCAGCCCCCGGGCATCCACAGAAGCTTTCTTT	CASSPRASTEAFF
NA	NA	TRBV2	TRBJ1-2	TGTGCCAGCATGCGGGGCGCTGGCTACACCTTC	CASMRGAGYTF
NA	NA	TRBV27	TRBJ2-5	TGTGCCAGCAGTTCCCTAGCCACCCAAGAGACCCAGTACTTC	CASSSLATQETQYF
once	NA	TRBV12-5	TRBJ2-5	TGTGCTAGTGGTTGGTTCGTACAACAGGCGTACCAAGAGACCCAGTACTTC	CASGWFVQQAYQETQYF
NA	NA	TRBV7-9	TRBJ1-5	TGTGCCAGCAGTACGCAATCCGATCAGCCCCAGCATTTT	CASSTQSDQPQHF
NA	NA	TRBV30	TRBJ2-6	TGTGCCTGGAGGCGAGGTGGAGGAAGCTCTGGGGCCAACGTCCTGACTTTC	CAWRRGGGSSGANVLTF
NA	NA	TRBV27	TRBJ2-1	TGTGCCAGCAGTTCCGGGACAGAGCAGTTCTTC	CASSSGTEQFF
NA	NA	TRBV28	TRBJ1-3	TGTGCCAGCAGGGCGACAGACCGAAACACCATATATTTT	CASRATDRNTIYF
NA	NA	TRBV27	TRBJ2-7	TGTGCCAGCAGTCCCGGGTCCCCCTACGAGCAGTACTTC	CASSPGSPYEQYF
NA	TRBD1	TRBV6-5	TRBJ1-4	TGTGCCAGCAGATACCGGGACAGGTCTAATGAAAAACTGTTTTTT	CASRYRDRSNEKLFF
NA	TRBD2	TRBV11-2	TRBJ2-1	TGTGCCAGCAGCTTTAGCGGGAGTACCTACAATGAGCAGTTCTTC	CASSFSGSTYNEQFF
NA	NA	TRBV6-6	TRBJ2-7	TGTGCCAGCAGCACAGGTGGCGAGCAGTACTTC	CASSTGGEQYF
NA	NA	TRBV20-1	TRBJ2-1	TGCAGTGCTAGCCGTAGAATTGAGCAGTTCTTC	CSASRRIEQFF
NA	NA	TRBV18	TRBJ2-4	TGTGCCAGCTCACCCCGGGACGTTGACATTCAGTACTTC	CASSPRDVDIQYF
NA	NA	TRBV5-4	TRBJ2-2	TGTGCCAGCAGCCTGAGAGACACCGGGGAGCTGTTTTTT	CASSLRDTGELFF
few	NA	TRBV6-1	TRBJ1-5	TGTGCCAGCAGTGCTTCCCGGGACTCAAGGAATCAGCCCCAGCATTTT	CASSASRDSRNQPQHF
once	TRBD2	TRBV5-1	TRBJ2-7	TGCGCCAGCAGCTTATCCCGGACTAGCGGGAGTTACGAGCAGTACTTC	CASSLSRTSGSYEQYF
NA	NA	TRBV6-4	TRBJ1-2	TGTGCCAGCAGTGACGCGGGGCTTGATGGCTACACCTTC	CASSDAGLDGYTF
NA	TRBD2	TRBV27	TRBJ2-3	TGTGCCAGCGGTAGCGGGAGGGCCGGGGATACGCAGTATTTT	CASGSGRAGDTQYF
once	TRBD1	TRBV18	TRBJ2-7	TGTGCCAGCTCTACGGGACAGGGCTACGAGCAGTACTTC	CASSTGQGYEQYF
NA	TRBD1	TRBV6-6	TRBJ2-5	TGTGCCAGCAGTTACGCGGCAGGGGGCCAAGAGACCCAGTACTTC	CASSYAAGGQETQYF
NA	TRBD1	TRBV6-5	TRBJ2-1	TGTGCCAGCAGTGGACAGGGTACCTACAATGAGCAGTTCTTC	CASSGQGTYNEQFF
few	TRBD2	TRBV5-1	TRBJ2-3	TGCGCCAGCAGCTTGGAGCTAGCGGGAGTACGCGATACGCAGTATTTT	CASSLELAGVRDTQYF
NA	TRBD1	TRBV7-3	TRBJ2-3	TGTGCCAGCAGCGCAGGACAGGGGAGGTGGGACACGCAGTATTTT	CASSAGQGRWDTQYF
few	NA	TRBV13	TRBJ2-3	TGTGCCAGCAGCCCGGGACTCCCGGGGACAGATACGCAGTATTTT	CASSPGLPGTDTQYF
NA	NA	TRBV30	TRBJ1-1	TGTGCCTGGAGTGGTGGGGGGTGGAACACTGAAGCTTTCTTT	CAWSGGGWNTEAFF
NA	TRBD1	TRBV7-9	TRBJ2-5	TGTGCCAGCAGCCCTGAACGGGACAGGGAAAAAGAGACCCAGTACTTC	CASSPERDREKETQYF
NA	NA	TRBV7-3	TRBJ1-2	TGTGCCAGCAGCTTAAATTTGGGGGACTATGGCTACACCTTC	CASSLNLGDYGYTF
NA	TRBD1	TRBV11-2	TRBJ2-7	TGTGCCAGCAGCTTAGACACCGGGACAGGGGGATACGAGCAGTACTTC	CASSLDTGTGGYEQYF
NA	TRBD1	TRBV4-1	TRBJ2-4	TGCGCCAGCAGCCTCGACAGGGTCCAAAACATTCAGTACTTC	CASSLDRVQNIQYF
NA	TRBD2	TRBV6-6	TRBJ2-3	TGTGCCAGCACTAGCGGGAGGGGCGATACGCAGTATTTT	CASTSGRGDTQYF
NA	NA	TRBV6-1	TRBJ1-5	TGTGCCAGCAGTGAAGGGCCTAATCAGCCCCAGCATTTT	CASSEGPNQPQHF